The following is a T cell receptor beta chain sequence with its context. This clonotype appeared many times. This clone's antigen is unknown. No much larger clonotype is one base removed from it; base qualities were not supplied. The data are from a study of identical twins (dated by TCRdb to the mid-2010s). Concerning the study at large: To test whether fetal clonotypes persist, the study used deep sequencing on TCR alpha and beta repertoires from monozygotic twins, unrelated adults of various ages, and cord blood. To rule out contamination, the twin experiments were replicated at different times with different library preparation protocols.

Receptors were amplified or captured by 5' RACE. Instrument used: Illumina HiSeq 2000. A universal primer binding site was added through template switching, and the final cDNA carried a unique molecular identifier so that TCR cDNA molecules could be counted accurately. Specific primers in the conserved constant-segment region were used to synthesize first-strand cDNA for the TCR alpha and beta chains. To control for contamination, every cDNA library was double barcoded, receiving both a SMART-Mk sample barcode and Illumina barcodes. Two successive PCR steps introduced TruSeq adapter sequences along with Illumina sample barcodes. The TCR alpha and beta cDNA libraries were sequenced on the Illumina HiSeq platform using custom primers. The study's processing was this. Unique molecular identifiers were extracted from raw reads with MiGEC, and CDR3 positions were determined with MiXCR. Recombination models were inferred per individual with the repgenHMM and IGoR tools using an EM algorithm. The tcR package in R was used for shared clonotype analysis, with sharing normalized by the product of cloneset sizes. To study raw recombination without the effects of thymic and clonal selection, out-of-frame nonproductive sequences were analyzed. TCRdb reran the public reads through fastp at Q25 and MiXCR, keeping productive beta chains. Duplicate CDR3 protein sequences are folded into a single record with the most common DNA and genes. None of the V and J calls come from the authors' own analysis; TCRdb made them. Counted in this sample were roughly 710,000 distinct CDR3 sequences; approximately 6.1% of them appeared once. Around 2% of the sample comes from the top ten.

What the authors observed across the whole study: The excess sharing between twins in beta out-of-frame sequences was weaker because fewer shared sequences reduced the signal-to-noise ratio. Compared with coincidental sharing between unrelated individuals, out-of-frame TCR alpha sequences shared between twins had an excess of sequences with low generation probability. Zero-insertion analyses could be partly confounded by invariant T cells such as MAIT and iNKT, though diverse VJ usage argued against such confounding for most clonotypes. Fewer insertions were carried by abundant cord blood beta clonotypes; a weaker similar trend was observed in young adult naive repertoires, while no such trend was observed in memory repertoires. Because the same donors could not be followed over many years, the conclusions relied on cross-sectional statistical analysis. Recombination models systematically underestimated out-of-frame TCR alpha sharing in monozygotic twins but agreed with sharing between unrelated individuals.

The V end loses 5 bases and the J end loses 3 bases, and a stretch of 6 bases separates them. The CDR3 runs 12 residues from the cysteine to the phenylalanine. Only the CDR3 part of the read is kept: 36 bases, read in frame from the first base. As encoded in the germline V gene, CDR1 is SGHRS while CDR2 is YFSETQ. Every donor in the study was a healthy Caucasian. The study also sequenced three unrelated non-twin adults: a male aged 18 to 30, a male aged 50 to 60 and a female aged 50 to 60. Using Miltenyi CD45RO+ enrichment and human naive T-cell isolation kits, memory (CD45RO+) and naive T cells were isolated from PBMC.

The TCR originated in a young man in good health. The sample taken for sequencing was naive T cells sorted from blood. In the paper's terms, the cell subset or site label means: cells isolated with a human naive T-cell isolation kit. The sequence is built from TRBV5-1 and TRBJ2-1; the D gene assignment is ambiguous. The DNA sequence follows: TGCGCCAGCAGGACTTTCTACAATGAGCAGTTCTTC. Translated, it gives CASRTFYNEQFF.